This is a list of T cell receptor beta chains from one sample in a study of T cell repertoires in cytomegalovirus infection. Each CDR3 protein gets one entry after TCRdb re-called the reads with MiXCR. The table has roughly 68,000 distinct CDR3 sequences, around 20% seen once; the top ten hold 73%. These receptors lack a known antigen. Source: CD8+ T cells from cultured PBMCs, taken from culture after CMV antigen stimulation. The source is a human donor in good health (CMV status not recorded). Some clones in this sample may be carry-over from other donors' samples. CDR3s include the opening cysteine and the closing phenylalanine or tryptophan. A D gene is named only where the DNA matches it firmly. Rows give clone size only sometimes, using once, few, many, or a class for an expanded clone.

CDR3nt: TGTGCCAGCAGTGTCGGCGGGGATCTCACTGAAGCTTTCTTT
CDR3aa: CASSVGGDLTEAFF
abundance: .
v_gene: TRBV6-4
j_gene: TRBJ1-1
d_gene: .

CDR3nt: TGTGCCAGCAGCTTAGATCTTACAGGTGATAGCAATCAGCCCCAGCATTTT
CDR3aa: CASSLDLTGDSNQPQHF
abundance: few
v_gene: TRBV11-2
j_gene: TRBJ1-5
d_gene: .

CDR3nt: TGTGCCAGCAGCGCCCCGGGGTTTTTTGAAGCTTTCTTT
CDR3aa: CASSAPGFFEAFF
abundance: .
v_gene: TRBV11-1
j_gene: TRBJ1-1
d_gene: .

CDR3nt: TGTGCCAGCAGTCATAGCGGGGGGGCCCGCGATACGCAGTATTTT
CDR3aa: CASSHSGGARDTQYF
abundance: few
v_gene: TRBV7-3
j_gene: TRBJ2-3
d_gene: TRBD2

CDR3nt: TGTGCCAGTAGTATATGGGGGGATAGCAATCAGCCCCAGCATTTT
CDR3aa: CASSIWGDSNQPQHF
abundance: few
v_gene: TRBV19
j_gene: TRBJ1-5
d_gene: .

CDR3nt: TGTGCCAGCAGCCCGACAGGGGGTCAGCCCCAGCATTTT
CDR3aa: CASSPTGGQPQHF
abundance: few
v_gene: TRBV11-2
j_gene: TRBJ1-5
d_gene: TRBD1

CDR3nt: TGTGCCAGCAGTTGGGGACAGGGAATATATGGCTACACCTTC
CDR3aa: CASSWGQGIYGYTF
abundance: .
v_gene: TRBV12-3/TRBV12-4
j_gene: TRBJ1-2
d_gene: TRBD1

CDR3nt: TGTGCCAGCAGGTCCGGGACAGACCTCTACAATGAGCAGTTCTTC
CDR3aa: CASRSGTDLYNEQFF
abundance: .
v_gene: TRBV7-2
j_gene: TRBJ2-1
d_gene: TRBD1

CDR3nt: TGTGCCAGCAGCTTGCGGGGGAAGTTACTAGAGACCCAGTACTTC
CDR3aa: CASSLRGKLLETQYF
abundance: .
v_gene: TRBV5-6
j_gene: TRBJ2-5
d_gene: .

CDR3nt: TGTGCCAGCAGCTCGGGGGAGGGGGGTGCCTATGGCTACACCTTC
CDR3aa: CASSSGEGGAYGYTF
abundance: many
v_gene: TRBV7-2
j_gene: TRBJ1-2
d_gene: .

CDR3nt: TGCGCCAGCAGCCAAGTGGGAAGGGAAGCTTTCTTT
CDR3aa: CASSQVGREAFF
abundance: few
v_gene: TRBV4-1
j_gene: TRBJ1-1
d_gene: .

CDR3nt: TGTGCCAGCAATCATCAGGGAAGCGCTTCACCCCTCCACTTT
CDR3aa: CASNHQGSASPLHF
abundance: many
v_gene: TRBV6-2/TRBV6-3
j_gene: TRBJ1-6
d_gene: .